A single sample is the source of the 7 T cell receptor beta chains below, sequenced in a study of beta chain features in type 1 diabetes. The study reverse transcribed the entire isolated RNA, so it sequenced expressed TCRB transcripts. Profiled with immunoSEQ multiplex PCR; TCRdb holds only in-frame clones, not every one. The sample lists about 360,000 clones, approximately 12% seen once, with about 0.018% in the top ten. Input material: naive CD4+ T cells from blood. The receptors derive from a man aged 18 to 29 in good health.

The CDR3 region has the DNA TGCGCCAGCAGCTTGAGGACTAGCGGGAACTACAATGAGCAGTTCTTC. Protein sequence: CASSLRTSGNYNEQFF. The chain links TRBV5-1 to TRBJ2-1; TRBD2 matches 12 bases. The CDR3 contains 16 residues. With V trimmed by 1 base and J by 3 bases, 2 bases remained unmatched. Germline V gene data show CDR1 as SGHRS and CDR2 as YFSETQ.

The chain links TRBV6-5 to TRBJ1-1, with a weak D call TRBD1 (5 bases). The CDR3 runs 12 residues. Germline assignment: CDR1 MNHEY and CDR2 SVGAGI. V lost 6 bases to trimming and J lost 4 bases, with 9 bases between them. The CDR3 protein is CASRRGVTEAFF. The CDR3 nucleotides read TGTGCCAGCAGGCGGGGGGTCACTGAAGCTTTCTTT.

The chain recombines TRBV4-1 with TRBJ1-1; D is uncertain. Germline V CDR1 and CDR2: MGHRA, YSYEKL. V lost 0 bases and J 4 bases, leaving 12 bases between the germline ends. The CDR3 totals 15 residues. DNA of the CDR3: TGCGCCAGCAGCCAAGATGAGGACTCCTTCACTGAAGCTTTCTTT. Translation: CASSQDEDSFTEAFF.

The sample holds many counts of this clone. The chain combines TRBV7-9 with TRBJ2-4; D might be TRBD1 (5 bases). From germline, CDR1 is SEHNR and CDR2 FQNEAQ (reference sequence). Deletions cut 5 bases from V and 10 bases from J, with 12 bases between. The CDR3 loop spans 12 amino acids. CDR3 residues: CASSPQTEIQYF. The CDR3 coding sequence is TGTGCCAGCAGCCCTCAGACAGAAATTCAGTACTTC.

This clone was recorded a few times. The chain recombines TRBV5-6 with TRBJ2-3; TRBD2 is a possible D gene (5 bases). Germline CDR1 SGHDT, CDR2 YYEEEE. The CDR3 consists of 14 residues. Deletions cut 0 bases from V and 2 bases from J, with 7 bases between. The CDR3 bases are TGTGCCAGCAGCTTGGCCGGGAACACAGATACGCAGTATTTT. It specifies CASSLAGNTDTQYF.

The CDR3 DNA reads as TGTGCCAGCAGTGAAGGACAGTATCAGCCCCAGCATTTT. As protein: CASSEGQYQPQHF. V usage is TRBV25-1 and J usage is TRBJ1-5; perhaps TRBD1 as D (6 bases). V gave up 2 bases and J gave up 5 bases, with 7 bases separating them. CDR3 length: 13 amino acids. CDR1 is MGHDK and CDR2 is SYGVNS in the germline V gene.

This clone has only a few counts. The rearrangement joins TRBV7-2 to TRBJ2-3, with 13 bases aligning to TRBD2. Per germline, CDR1 SGHTA and CDR2 FQGNSA. CDR3 length: 17 amino acids. The V gene end was trimmed by 5 bases and the J gene end by 5 bases; junction bases not matched to a gene: 10. The CDR3 here is CASSPTSGGASGDTQYF. CDR3 sequence (DNA): TGTGCCAGCAGCCCCACTAGCGGGGGGGCCTCCGGAGATACGCAGTATTTT. The full variable domain, its missing parts supplied by reference TRBV7-2 and TRBJ2-3, is GAGVSQSPSNKVTEKGKDVELRCDPISGHTALYWYRQSLGQGLEFLIYFQGNSAPDKSGLPSDRFSAERTGGSVSTLTIQRTQQEDSAVYLCASSPTSGGASGDTQYFGPGTRLTVL.